This TCR beta chain was sequenced in a study of blood T cell repertoires in COVID-19. The germline CDR1 and CDR2 sequences are KGHDR and SFDVKD. CDR3 size: 19 residues. After removal of 1 base from V and 0 bases from J, the junction contained 8 bases not matched to a gene. Per the study methods: Estimation of nucleated cell counts was performed using reference gene primer amplification. Some clones are missing from TCRdb's copy, which holds only in-frame ones; the method was immunoSEQ multiplex PCR. V and J calls and clone size are as listed in that table; D and trimming were resolved from the DNA. This repertoire shows approximately 230,000 clones, roughly 80% found once; its top ten account for about 8.1%.

Sequences were obtained from peripheral blood. The rearrangement uses TRBV24-1 and TRBJ2-5; 12 nucleotides align to TRBD2. This TCR came from a man at least 80 years old with acute or convalescent COVID-19. The CDR3 sequence: CATSDLFPRTSGNQETQYF. CDR3 coding DNA: TGTGCCACCAGTGATTTATTCCCTCGGACTAGCGGGAACCAAGAGACCCAGTACTTC.